This T cell receptor beta chain is from a study of tumor-infiltrating lymphocytes in primary liver carcinoma. A few counts support this clonotype. The target antigen is unknown. Overall study results and limits: Tumor top-250-clone fraction significantly exceeded that of blood (p = 0.039).

Researchers generated TCR beta cDNA from about 530 ng of total RNA, relying on a constant-region primer. For TCR beta, libraries were produced by three nested multiplex PCR rounds using slightly modified ARM-PCR. With TRBV1-TRBV30 forward primers and a C-beta reverse primer, the first two PCR rounds were run for approximately 10 cycles each. TCRdb itself ran the multiplex PCR reads through MiXCR, one entry per CDR3 protein. The sample shows 300,000 to 400,000 distinct CDR3 sequences, around 60% of them seen only once. For blood RNA, unsorted whole blood served as the source, and germline DNA was extracted too. The CDR3 is 16 amino acids. Germline lookup yields CDR1 MNHEY and CDR2 SVGAGI. V gave up 2 bases and J gave up 5 bases; unmatched junction bases: 4.

The J gene is TRBJ2-2, the V gene TRBV6-5, with 11 bases fitting TRBD2. The sequencing sample was made of peripheral blood. This clonotype originated in a man aged 35 to 55 with primary liver carcinoma and hepatitis B virus infection. CDR3 nucleotides: TGTGCCAGCAGTTACACCCTAGCGGGAGGTACCGGGGAGCTGTTTTTT. It yields the protein CASSYTLAGGTGELFF.